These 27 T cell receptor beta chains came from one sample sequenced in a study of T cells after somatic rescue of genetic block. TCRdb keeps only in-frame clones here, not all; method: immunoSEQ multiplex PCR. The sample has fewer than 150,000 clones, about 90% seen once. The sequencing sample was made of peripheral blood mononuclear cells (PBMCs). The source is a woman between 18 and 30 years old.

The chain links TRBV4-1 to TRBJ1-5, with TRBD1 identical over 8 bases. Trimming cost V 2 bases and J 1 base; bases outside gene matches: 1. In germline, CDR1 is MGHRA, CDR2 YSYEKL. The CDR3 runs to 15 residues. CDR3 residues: CASSQTGGSNQPQHF. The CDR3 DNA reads TGCGCCAGCAGCCAAACAGGGGGGAGCAATCAGCCCCAGCATTTT.

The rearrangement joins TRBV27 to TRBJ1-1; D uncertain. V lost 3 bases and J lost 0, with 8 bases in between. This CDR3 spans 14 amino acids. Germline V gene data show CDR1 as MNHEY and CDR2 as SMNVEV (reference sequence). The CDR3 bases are TGTGCCAGCAGTTTTATAAGTATGAACACTGAAGCTTTCTTT. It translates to CASSFISMNTEAFF.

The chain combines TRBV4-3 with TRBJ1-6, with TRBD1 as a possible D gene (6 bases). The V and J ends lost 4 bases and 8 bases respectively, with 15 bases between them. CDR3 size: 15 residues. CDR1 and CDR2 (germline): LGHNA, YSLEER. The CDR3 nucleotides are TGCGCCAGCAGCCTTTCACAGGGTACAGATTCACCCCTCCACTTT. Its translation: CASSLSQGTDSPLHF.

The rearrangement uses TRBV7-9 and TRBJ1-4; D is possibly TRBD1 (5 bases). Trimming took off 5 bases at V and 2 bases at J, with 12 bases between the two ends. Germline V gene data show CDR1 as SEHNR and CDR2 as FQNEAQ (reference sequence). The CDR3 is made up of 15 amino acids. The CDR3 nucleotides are TGTGCCAGCAGCCGACAGTCCCGGACTAATGAAAAACTGTTTTTT. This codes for CASSRQSRTNEKLFF.

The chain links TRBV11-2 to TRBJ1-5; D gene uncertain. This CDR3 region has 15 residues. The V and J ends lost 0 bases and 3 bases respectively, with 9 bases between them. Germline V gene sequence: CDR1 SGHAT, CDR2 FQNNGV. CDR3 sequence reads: CASSLDQDYNQPQHF. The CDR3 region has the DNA TGTGCCAGCAGCTTAGATCAGGACTACAATCAGCCCCAGCATTTT.

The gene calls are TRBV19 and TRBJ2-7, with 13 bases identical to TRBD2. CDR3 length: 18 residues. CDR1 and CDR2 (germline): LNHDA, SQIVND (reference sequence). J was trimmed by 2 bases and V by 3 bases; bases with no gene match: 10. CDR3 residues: CASSITSGGALRTYEQYF. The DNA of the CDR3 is TGTGCCAGTAGTATCACTAGCGGGGGGGCCTTAAGGACCTACGAGCAGTACTTC. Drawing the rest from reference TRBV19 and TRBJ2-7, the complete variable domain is DGGITQSPKYLFRKEGQNVTLSCEQNLNHDAMYWYRQDPGQGLRLIYYSQIVNDFQKGDIAEGYSVSREKKESFPLTVTSAQKNPTAFYLCASSITSGGALRTYEQYFGPGTRLTVT.

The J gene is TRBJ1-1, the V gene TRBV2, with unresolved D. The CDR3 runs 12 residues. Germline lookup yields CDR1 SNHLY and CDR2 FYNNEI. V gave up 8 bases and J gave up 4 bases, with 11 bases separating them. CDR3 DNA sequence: TGTGCCAGCGGGAAGGTACGCACTGAAGCTTTCTTT. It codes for CASGKVRTEAFF.

The CDR3 nucleotides read TGTGCCAGCAGCGTTCAAGCGGGGGGGCCCGAGACCCAGTACTTC. Translation gives CASSVQAGGPETQYF. The chain links TRBV9 to TRBJ2-5; 10 bases fit TRBD2. This CDR3 is 15 amino acids long. The V and J ends lost 2 bases and 5 bases, in that order; junction bases with no gene match: 6. CDR1 is SGDLS and CDR2 is YYNGEE in the germline V gene.

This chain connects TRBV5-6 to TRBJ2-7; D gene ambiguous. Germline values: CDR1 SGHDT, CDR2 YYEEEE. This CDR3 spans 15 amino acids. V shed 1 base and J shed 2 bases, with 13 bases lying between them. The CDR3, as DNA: TGTGCCAGCAGCTTGTTTTCAGTAGGGCCCTACGAGCAGTACTTC. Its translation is CASSLFSVGPYEQYF.

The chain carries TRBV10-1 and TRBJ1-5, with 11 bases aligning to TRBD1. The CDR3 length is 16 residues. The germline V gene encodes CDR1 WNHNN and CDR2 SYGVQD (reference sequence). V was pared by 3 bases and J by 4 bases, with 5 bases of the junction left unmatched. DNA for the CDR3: TGCGCCAGCAGTGACCCCGGGACAGGGGGGAATCAGCCCCAGCATTTT. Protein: CASSDPGTGGNQPQHF.

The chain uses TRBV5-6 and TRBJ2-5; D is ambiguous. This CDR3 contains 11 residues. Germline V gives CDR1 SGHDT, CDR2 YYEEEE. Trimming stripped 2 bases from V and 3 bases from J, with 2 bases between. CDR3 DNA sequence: TGTGCCAGCAGCTTCGAAGAGACCCAGTACTTC. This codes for CASSFEETQYF.

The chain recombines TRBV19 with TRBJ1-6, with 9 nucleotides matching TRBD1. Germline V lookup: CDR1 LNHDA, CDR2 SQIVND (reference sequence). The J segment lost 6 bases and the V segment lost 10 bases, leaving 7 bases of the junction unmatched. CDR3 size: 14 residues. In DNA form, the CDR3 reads TGTGCCACCCGACTGACAGGGGGTAATTCACCCCTCCACTTT. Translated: CATRLTGGNSPLHF.

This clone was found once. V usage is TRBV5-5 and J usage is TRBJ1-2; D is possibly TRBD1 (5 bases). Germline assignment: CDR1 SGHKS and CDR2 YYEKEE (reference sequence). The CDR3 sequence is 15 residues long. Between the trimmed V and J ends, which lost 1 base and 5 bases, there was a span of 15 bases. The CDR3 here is CASSLWGDGSYGYTF. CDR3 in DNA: TGTGCCAGCAGCTTGTGGGGGGATGGCTCTTATGGCTACACCTTC.

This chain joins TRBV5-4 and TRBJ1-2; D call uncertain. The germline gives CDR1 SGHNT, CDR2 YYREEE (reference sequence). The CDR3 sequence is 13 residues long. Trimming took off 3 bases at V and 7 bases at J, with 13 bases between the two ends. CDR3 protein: CASSYGLTGGYTF. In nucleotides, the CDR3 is TGTGCCAGCAGCTACGGGCTCACGGGTGGCTACACCTTC.

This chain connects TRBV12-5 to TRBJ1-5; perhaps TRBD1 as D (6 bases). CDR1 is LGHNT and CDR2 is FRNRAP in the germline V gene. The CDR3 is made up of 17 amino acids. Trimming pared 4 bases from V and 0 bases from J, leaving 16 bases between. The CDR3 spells CASGSRDIGYSNQPQHF. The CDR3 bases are TGTGCTAGTGGTTCCCGGGACATCGGGTATAGCAATCAGCCCCAGCATTTT.

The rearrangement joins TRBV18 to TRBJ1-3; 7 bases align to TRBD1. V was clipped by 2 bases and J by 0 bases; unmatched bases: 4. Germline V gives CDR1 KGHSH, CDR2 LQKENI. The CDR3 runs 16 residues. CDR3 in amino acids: CASSPETGSSGNTIYF. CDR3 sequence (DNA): TGTGCCAGCTCACCAGAGACAGGGTCCTCTGGAAACACCATATATTTT.

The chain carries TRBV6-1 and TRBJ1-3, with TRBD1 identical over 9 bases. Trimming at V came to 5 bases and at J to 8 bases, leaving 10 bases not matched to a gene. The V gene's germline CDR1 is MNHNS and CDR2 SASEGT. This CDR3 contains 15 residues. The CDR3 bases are TGTGCCAGCAGTCGGGACAGGGCCCCGACTTACACCATATATTTT. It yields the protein CASSRDRAPTYTIYF.

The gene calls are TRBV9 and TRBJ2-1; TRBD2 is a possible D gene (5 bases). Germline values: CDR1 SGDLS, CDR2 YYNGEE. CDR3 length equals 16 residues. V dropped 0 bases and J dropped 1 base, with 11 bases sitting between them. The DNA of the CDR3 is TGTGCCAGCAGCGTAGGGGGAGCACGGTCCTACAATGAGCAGTTCTTC. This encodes CASSVGGARSYNEQFF.

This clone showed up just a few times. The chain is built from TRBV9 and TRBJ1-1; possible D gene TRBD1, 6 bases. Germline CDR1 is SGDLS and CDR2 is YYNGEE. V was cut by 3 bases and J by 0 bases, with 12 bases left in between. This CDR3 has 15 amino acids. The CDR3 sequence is CASSATTGLNTEAFF. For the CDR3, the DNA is TGTGCCAGCAGCGCGACCACAGGGTTGAACACTGAAGCTTTCTTT. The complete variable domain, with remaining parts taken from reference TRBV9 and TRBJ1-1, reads DSGVTQTPKHLITATGQRVTLRCSPRSGDLSVYWYQQSLDQGLQFLIQYYNGEERAKGNILERFSAQQFPDLHSELNLSSLELGDSALYFCASSATTGLNTEAFFGQGTRLTVV.

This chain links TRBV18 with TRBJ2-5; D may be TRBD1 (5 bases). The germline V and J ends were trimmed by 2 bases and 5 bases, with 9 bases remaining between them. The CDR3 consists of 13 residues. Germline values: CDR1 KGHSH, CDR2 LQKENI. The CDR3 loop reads CASSPRQGETQYF. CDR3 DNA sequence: TGTGCCAGCTCACCAAGGCAGGGTGAGACCCAGTACTTC.

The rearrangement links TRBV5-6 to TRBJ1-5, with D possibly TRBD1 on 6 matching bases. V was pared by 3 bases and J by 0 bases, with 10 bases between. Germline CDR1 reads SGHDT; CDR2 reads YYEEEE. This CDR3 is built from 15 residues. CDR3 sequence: CASSSDSYSNQPQHF. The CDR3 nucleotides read TGTGCCAGCAGCTCGGACAGTTATAGCAATCAGCCCCAGCATTTT.

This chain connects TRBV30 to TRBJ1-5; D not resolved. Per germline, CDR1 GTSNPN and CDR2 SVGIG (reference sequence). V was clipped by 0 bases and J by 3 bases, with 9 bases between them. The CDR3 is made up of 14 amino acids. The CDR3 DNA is TGTGCCTGGAGTGTACTACAGAACAATCAGCCCCAGCATTTT. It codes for CAWSVLQNNQPQHF.

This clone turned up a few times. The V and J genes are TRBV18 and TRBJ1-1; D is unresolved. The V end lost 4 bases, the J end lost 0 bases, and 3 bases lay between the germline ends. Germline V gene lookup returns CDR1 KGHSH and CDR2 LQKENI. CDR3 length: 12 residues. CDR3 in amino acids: CASSLMNTEAFF. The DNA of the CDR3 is TGTGCCAGCTCACTAATGAACACTGAAGCTTTCTTT. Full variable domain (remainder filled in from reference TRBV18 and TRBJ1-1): NAGVMQNPRHLVRRRGQEARLRCSPMKGHSHVYWYRQLPEEGLKFMVYLQKENIIDESGMPKERFSAEFPKEGPSILRIQQVVRGDSAAYFCASSLMNTEAFFGQGTRLTVV.

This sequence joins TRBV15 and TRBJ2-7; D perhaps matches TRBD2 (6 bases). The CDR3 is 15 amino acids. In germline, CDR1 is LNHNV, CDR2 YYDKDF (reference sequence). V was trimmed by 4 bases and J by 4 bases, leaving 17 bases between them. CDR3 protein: CATSTGGSLGYEQYF. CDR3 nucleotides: TGTGCCACCAGCACCGGGGGAAGTCTGGGGTACGAGCAGTACTTC. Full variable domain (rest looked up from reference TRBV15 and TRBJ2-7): DAMVIQNPRYQVTQFGKPVTLSCSQTLNHNVMYWYQQKSSQAPKLLFHYYDKDFNNEADTPDNFQSRRPNTSFCFLDIRSPGLGDTAMYLCATSTGGSLGYEQYFGPGTRLTVT.

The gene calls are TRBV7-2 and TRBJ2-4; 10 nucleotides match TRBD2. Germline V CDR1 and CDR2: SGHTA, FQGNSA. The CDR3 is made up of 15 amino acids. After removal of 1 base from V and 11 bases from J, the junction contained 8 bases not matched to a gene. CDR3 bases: TGTGCCAGCAGCTTAGTGCGGGCTAGCGGGGGTCTTCAGTACTTC. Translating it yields CASSLVRASGGLQYF.

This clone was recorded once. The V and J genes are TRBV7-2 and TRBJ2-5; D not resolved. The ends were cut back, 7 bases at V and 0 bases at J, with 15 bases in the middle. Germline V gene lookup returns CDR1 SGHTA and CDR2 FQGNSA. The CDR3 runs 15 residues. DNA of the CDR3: TGTGCCAGCACCCCAGCTTCCTGGTACCAAGAGACCCAGTACTTC. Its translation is CASTPASWYQETQYF.

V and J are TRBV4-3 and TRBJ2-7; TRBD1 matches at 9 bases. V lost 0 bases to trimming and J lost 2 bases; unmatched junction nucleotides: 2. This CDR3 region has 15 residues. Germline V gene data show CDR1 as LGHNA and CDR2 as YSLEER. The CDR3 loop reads CASSQDRQGAYEQYF. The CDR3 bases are TGCGCCAGCAGCCAAGATCGACAGGGGGCCTACGAGCAGTACTTC.